The sample holds many counts of the clone carrying this TCR beta chain. Its specificity is not known. This sample is drawn from a study of neurological immune-mediated disorders. Study details: Multiple sclerosis patients numbering around 35 comprised some 30 relapsing-remitting and 3 secondary progressive patients. Overall study findings and caveats: HTLV-1-associated myelopathy had the most TCR clonal expansion, and multiple sclerosis had the least, less than healthy controls. None of the CDR3 amino acid sequences of expanded clones were shared across subjects, and this suggested private repertoires in all groups.

The CDR3 totals 15 residues. The V gene's germline CDR1 is SGHRS and CDR2 YFSETQ. Trimming left V 0 bases short and J 3 bases short, with 13 bases between. Synthesis of cDNA was accomplished via 5'RACE employing 10-nucleotide random UMIs. TCRdb ran MiXCR on the 5' RACE reads and lists one entry per CDR3 protein. This sample has tens of thousands of distinct CDR3 sequences, with roughly 4% found just once. The source of this sequence is a woman aged 45-60 years with multiple sclerosis. The sample was PBMCs. The chain is built from TRBV5-1 and TRBJ2-7, with D possibly matching TRBD2 (6 bases). The DNA of the CDR3 is TGCGCCAGCAGCTTGGCCGCCACTAGCTACTACGAGCAGTACTTC. Translation: CASSLAATSYYEQYF.